This record covers a single T cell receptor beta chain. This sample is drawn from a study of PD-L1 blockade in urothelial cancer. Regarding time point: pretreatment peripheral blood. The CDR3 consists of 15 residues. Germline values: CDR1 LGHNA, CDR2 YNFKEQ. V gave up 4 bases and J gave up 6 bases, with 16 bases separating them. Profiled with immunoSEQ multiplex PCR; TCRdb holds only in-frame clones, not every one. This sample yields 70,000 or so clones, of which 85% to 90% are seen a single time; more than 3.5% belongs to the top ten. This TCR derives from a man aged 65 to 85 with urothelial cancer. The chain combines TRBV4-2 with TRBJ2-1, with D possibly TRBD2 on 5 matching bases. The sequencing here drew on PBMCs, taken around atezolizumab (anti-PD-L1) treatment. CDR3 sequence reads: CASSPPGKGANEQFF. The CDR3 DNA reads as TGTGCCAGCAGCCCGCCCGGGAAAGGCGCCAATGAGCAGTTCTTC.